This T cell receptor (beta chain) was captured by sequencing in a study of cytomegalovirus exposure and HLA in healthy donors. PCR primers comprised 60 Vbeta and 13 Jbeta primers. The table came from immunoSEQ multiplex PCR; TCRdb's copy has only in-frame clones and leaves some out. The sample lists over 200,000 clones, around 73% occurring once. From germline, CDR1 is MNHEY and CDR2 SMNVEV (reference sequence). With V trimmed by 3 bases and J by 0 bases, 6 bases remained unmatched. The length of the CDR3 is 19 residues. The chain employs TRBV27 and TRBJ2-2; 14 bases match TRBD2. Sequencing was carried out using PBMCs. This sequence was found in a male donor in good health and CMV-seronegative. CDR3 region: CASSFLTGLAGANTGELFF. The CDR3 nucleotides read TGTGCCAGCAGTTTTTTAACGGGACTAGCGGGAGCGAACACCGGGGAGCTGTTTTTT.